The clone carrying this T cell receptor (beta chain) was picked up a small number of times. The record originates from a study of neurological immune-mediated disorders. This CDR3 is 14 amino acids long. V was trimmed by 1 base and J by 4 bases, leaving 11 bases between them. Time point: longitudinal time-point 2. PBMCs stored at -80 C, numbering 2 million, were the origin of the unsorted libraries. TCRdb reprocessed the 5' RACE reads with MiXCR, giving one entry per CDR3 protein. Of about 90,000 distinct CDR3 sequences listed, 13% are singletons. The chain carries TRBV12-3 or TRBV12-4 and TRBJ2-7, with D perhaps TRBD2 (5 bases). Sequencing was performed on PBMCs. This sequence was found in a female donor with HTLV-1-associated myelopathy (HAM/TSP). CDR3 coding DNA: TGTGCCAGCAGTTTAGACCAGCGGAGGTACGAGCAGTACTTC. It yields the protein CASSLDQRRYEQYF.